Presented here are 18 T cell receptor beta chains from one specimen sequenced in a study of Graves' ophthalmopathy and Graves' hyperthyroidism. Amplified TCR beta CDR3 regions were obtained using RNA transcripts as template. Second-round multiplex PCR came after a first-round RT-PCR that employed HTBI primers. Via MiXCR, TCRdb re-called the multiplex PCR reads, giving one row per CDR3 protein. The sample has roughly 700,000 distinct CDR3 sequences, approximately 40% seen once; the top ten hold around 40%. Sequencing was carried out using peripheral blood. The source is an adult man with Graves' ophthalmopathy.

This clonotype was observed at least ten times. The chain uses TRBV11-3 and TRBJ2-7; D is unclear. CDR1 SGHNT and CDR2 YENEEA come from the germline V gene. The ends were cut back, 5 bases at V and 1 base at J, with 15 bases in the middle. The CDR3 is made up of 15 amino acids. CDR3 DNA sequence: TGTGCCAGCAGCCAAACTGATGCTTCTTCCTACGAGCAGTACTTC. Its protein product is CASSQTDASSYEQYF.

The V gene is TRBV7-9, the J gene TRBJ1-2; the D gene is possibly TRBD1 (5 bases). Trimming removed 5 bases at V and 6 bases at J, with 25 bases between. The CDR3 covers 17 residues. The germline CDR1 and CDR2 sequences are SEHNR and FQNEAQ (reference sequence). CDR3 in amino acids: CASSPGPEYRKGHGYTF. The CDR3, as DNA: TGTGCCAGCAGCCCAGGGCCCGAGTACAGGAAAGGGCATGGCTACACCTTC. Complete variable domain (other parts from reference TRBV7-9 and TRBJ1-2): DTGVSQNPRHKITKRGQNVTFRCDPISEHNRLYWYRQTLGQGPEFLTYFQNEAQLEKSRLLSDRFSAERPKGSFSTLEIQRTEQGDSAMYLCASSPGPEYRKGHGYTFGSGTRLTVV.

The chain has TRBV29-1 and TRBJ2-2; 11 bases are shared with TRBD2. Germline lookup yields CDR1 SQVTM and CDR2 ANQGSEA. The CDR3 runs 15 residues. The V gene end was trimmed by 3 bases and the J gene end by 4 bases; junction bases not matched to a gene: 4. The CDR3 nucleotides are TGCAGCGTTGACGCTACTAGCGGGAGCACCGGGGAGCTGTTTTTT. The encoded protein is CSVDATSGSTGELFF.

V usage is TRBV19 and J usage is TRBJ1-1; D remains ambiguous. V was clipped by 3 bases and J by 6 bases, with 17 bases between them. Looked up from germline, CDR1 is LNHDA and CDR2 is SQIVND (reference sequence). CDR3 length: 15 residues. CDR3 loop: CASSIRVSSGPEAFF. The CDR3 DNA is TGTGCCAGTAGTATTCGGGTCTCCTCGGGTCCTGAAGCTTTCTTT.

This clonotype appeared many times. V usage is TRBV7-2 and J usage is TRBJ1-2; 7 bases line up with TRBD1. The ends lost 5 bases at V and 8 bases at J; junction bases unmatched: 11. Per the germline V gene, CDR1 is SGHTA and CDR2 is FQGNSA. This CDR3 has 14 amino acids. CDR3 nucleotide sequence: TGTGCCAGCAGCCCGCCCAGACAGGGAGAAGGCTACACCTTC. Encoded protein: CASSPPRQGEGYTF.

This clonotype occurred many times. The rearrangement links TRBV10-3 to TRBJ1-6; 8 bases map to TRBD1. The CDR3 extends over 14 amino acids. V gave up 4 bases and J gave up 8 bases; unmatched junction bases: 4. CDR1 and CDR2 (germline): ENHRY, SYGVKD. The chain's CDR3 is CAISGAGGHSPLHF. The CDR3 bases are TGTGCCATCAGTGGGGCAGGGGGCCATTCACCCCTCCACTTT.

The rearrangement joins TRBV6-5 to TRBJ2-7, with no clear D. From germline, CDR1 is MNHEY and CDR2 SVGAGI. This CDR3 contains 15 residues. Trimming removed 3 bases from V and 0 bases from J, with 12 bases in between. The CDR3 here is CASSYRASASYEQYF. CDR3 coding DNA: TGTGCCAGCAGTTATCGTGCTTCAGCCTCCTACGAGCAGTACTTC.

This chain links TRBV19 with TRBJ2-6; TRBD1 matches 8 bases. The V and J ends lost 5 bases and 2 bases, in that order; junction bases with no gene match: 11. CDR1 is LNHDA and CDR2 is SQIVND in the germline V gene (reference sequence). The CDR3 has 18 residues. The CDR3 loop reads CASSPLDRALTGANVLTF. DNA of the CDR3: TGTGCCAGTAGTCCCCTGGACAGGGCTTTAACTGGGGCCAACGTCCTGACTTTC.

Remarks on this clonotype: The junction departs from the called germline gene at one end, perhaps through a read error. The chain recombines TRBV20-1 with TRBJ2-5; 7 bases align to TRBD1. The germline V gene has CDR1 DFQATT and CDR2 SNEGSKA (reference sequence). CDR3 size: 8 residues. The CDR3 loop is CSARAGGF. The CDR3 DNA sequence: TGCAGTGCTAGAGCAGGGGGCTTC.

Ten or more counts support this clonotype. The J gene is TRBJ1-5, the V gene TRBV7-2; 9 bases fit TRBD1. J gave up 4 bases and V 5 bases, and 6 bases lay outside the gene matches. The CDR3 has 15 residues. The germline gives CDR1 SGHTA, CDR2 FQGNSA. The CDR3 here is CASSATGTGNQPQHF. CDR3 coding DNA: TGTGCCAGCAGCGCGACCGGGACAGGGAATCAGCCCCAGCATTTT.

This clonotype was found many times. The rearrangement joins TRBV29-1 to TRBJ2-6; D is uncertain. Trimming left V 4 bases short and J 2 bases short, with 6 bases between. CDR1 is SQVTM and CDR2 is ANQGSEA in the germline V gene. The CDR3 runs 13 residues. The CDR3 sequence is CSVAGPGANVLTF. The CDR3 nucleotides are TGCAGCGTTGCCGGTCCTGGGGCCAACGTCCTGACTTTC. The whole variable domain, filled in from reference TRBV29-1 and TRBJ2-6, reads SAVISQKPSRDICQRGTSLTIQCQVDSQVTMMFWYRQQPGQSLTLIATANQGSEATYESGFVIDKFPISRPNLTFSTLTVSNMSPEDSSIYLCSVAGPGANVLTFGAGSRLTVL.

The chain recombines TRBV6-4 with TRBJ1-2; D not certain. V gave up 6 bases and J gave up 0 bases, with 8 bases separating them. Germline V lookup: CDR1 MRHNA, CDR2 SNTAGT. The CDR3 is made up of 13 amino acids. The DNA of the CDR3 is TGTGCCAGCAGGGGCCACACTAACTATGGCTACACCTTC. Translation: CASRGHTNYGYTF.

Comments on this clonotype: This clone may be a read error of a much larger clone one base away. This chain connects TRBV2 to TRBJ2-5, with 7 positions matching TRBD1. The CDR3 runs 14 residues. The germline CDR1 and CDR2 sequences are SNHLY and FYNNEI. Losses at the gene ends were 8 bases for V and 2 bases for J; bases not matched to a gene: 8. CDR3 in amino acids: CASGLVGQQETQYF. The DNA of the CDR3 is TGTGCCAGCGGCTTAGTGGGACAGCAAGAGACCCAGTACTTC.

Only one count was recorded for this clonotype. This chain connects TRBV10-2 to TRBJ2-5; D possibly matches TRBD1 or TRBD2 (5 bases each). CDR3 length: 13 residues. The ends were cut back, 4 bases at V and 7 bases at J, with 13 bases in the middle. Germline CDR1 reads WSHSY; CDR2 reads SAAADI. CDR3: CASSGQLGGTQYF. In DNA, the CDR3 is TGCGCCAGCAGTGGACAGTTAGGAGGGACCCAGTACTTC.

This sequence joins TRBV25-1 and TRBJ1-1; 11 nucleotides agree with TRBD1. CDR1 is MGHDK and CDR2 is SYGVNS in the germline V gene. The CDR3 covers 15 residues. The CDR3 sequence is CARVSGQGVWTEAFF. DNA for the CDR3: TGTGCTAGAGTTTCGGGACAGGGGGTTTGGACTGAAGCTTTCTTT.

This clonotype was detected only a few times. The V call is TRBV19, the J call TRBJ2-5, with 12 bases matching TRBD2. Germline lookup yields CDR1 LNHDA and CDR2 SQIVND (reference sequence). This CDR3 has 15 residues. V lost 6 bases to trimming and J lost 3 bases; unmatched junction nucleotides: 5. The CDR3 region has the DNA TGTGCCAGTAGCAAGGGACTAGCGGGTAAAGAGACCCAGTACTTC. It codes for CASSKGLAGKETQYF.

J is TRBJ2-7 and V is TRBV15; no firm D call. The J call could be wrong; TRBJ2-1 is a better fit for the DNA end. The germline gives CDR1 LNHNV, CDR2 YYDKDF (reference sequence). The CDR3 consists of 16 residues. The CDR3 is CATSRGDESSYNEQFF. The CDR3 bases are TGTGCCACCAGCAGAGGAGACGAGAGCTCCTACAATGAGCAGTTCTTC.

This clonotype has a handful of counts. V and J are TRBV11-2 and TRBJ2-5, with TRBD2 matching over 7 bases. In germline, CDR1 is SGHAT, CDR2 FQNNGV. This CDR3 is 15 amino acids long. The junction had 6 bases not matched to a gene; V was cut back by 5 bases and J by 0 bases. CDR3 in DNA: TGTGCCAGCAGCCGTTTGCGGGGGAACCAAGAGACCCAGTACTTC. Its translation: CASSRLRGNQETQYF.